A single sample gave rise to the 21 T cell receptor beta chains below, sequenced in a study of blood T cell repertoires in COVID-19. The table came from immunoSEQ multiplex PCR; TCRdb's copy has only in-frame clones and leaves some out. Counted here are approximately 300,000 clones, approximately 92% occurring once; the ten biggest clones make up around 6.8%. The specimen sequenced was peripheral blood. These receptors were obtained from a woman aged 25 to 39 with COVID-19, enrolled during active disease.

V usage is TRBV11-2 and J usage is TRBJ1-2; 8 bases agree with TRBD1. The CDR3 runs to 13 residues. The trim removed 4 bases at V and 5 bases at J, leaving 3 bases unmatched. Germline-derived CDR1 and CDR2 are SGHAT and FQNNGV. CDR3 nucleotide sequence: TGTGCCAGCAGCTCCGGACAGGGATATGGCTACACCTTC. Residues: CASSSGQGYGYTF.

The chain employs TRBV24-1 and TRBJ2-1, with D unclear. Per germline, CDR1 KGHDR and CDR2 SFDVKD. Trimming stripped 5 bases from V and 4 bases from J, with 5 bases between. This CDR3 has 12 amino acids. The CDR3 region has the DNA TGTGCCACCAGTGCTAGGTACAATGAGCAGTTCTTC. Translated: CATSARYNEQFF.

The gene calls are TRBV2 and TRBJ1-2; no firm D call. There are 12 residues in the CDR3. Germline values: CDR1 SNHLY, CDR2 FYNNEI. Between the trimmed V and J ends, which lost 2 bases and 6 bases, there was a span of 7 bases. CDR3: CASSEFADGYTF. DNA of the CDR3: TGTGCCAGCAGTGAATTCGCGGATGGCTACACCTTC.

V gene TRBV9 combines with J gene TRBJ2-3; 9 bases align to TRBD2. Germline V lookup: CDR1 SGDLS, CDR2 YYNGEE. Trimming cost V 1 base and J 3 bases; bases outside gene matches: 6. The CDR3 is 16 amino acids. The CDR3 DNA reads as TGTGCCAGCAGCGTACTTAGCGGGAGTAGAACAGATACGCAGTATTTT. Protein: CASSVLSGSRTDTQYF.

The V and J genes are TRBV2 and TRBJ2-7; no firm D call. Trimming left V 3 bases short and J 2 bases short, with 8 bases between. Germline-derived CDR1 and CDR2 are SNHLY and FYNNEI. The CDR3 spans 13 residues. The CDR3 is CASSDGQAYEQYF. The CDR3 DNA follows: TGTGCCAGCAGTGACGGTCAGGCCTACGAGCAGTACTTC.

This chain links TRBV10-3 with TRBJ2-7; 7 nucleotides match TRBD2. The CDR3 spans 16 residues. The trim removed 6 bases at V and 2 bases at J, leaving 13 bases unmatched. The V gene's germline CDR1 is ENHRY and CDR2 SYGVKD. This CDR3 is CAIRLGGSGGPYEQYF. In nucleotides, the CDR3 is TGTGCCATCAGGTTGGGCGGGAGTGGTGGACCCTACGAGCAGTACTTC.

This clone was seen a single time. This sample includes further DNA sequences coding for the same CDR3. The CDR3 region is CASSPTSGSLLEQFF. The CDR3 DNA sequence: TGTGCCAGCAGTCCCACTAGCGGGAGTTTGCTTGAGCAGTTCTTC. The genes are TRBV5-6 and TRBJ2-1; 11 bases are shared with TRBD2. CDR1 is SGHDT, CDR2 YYEEEE, per germline. The CDR3 contains 15 residues. The junction had 10 bases not matched to a gene; V was cut back by 5 bases and J by 9 bases.

This rearrangement joins TRBV7-2 to TRBJ2-3; 9 bases match TRBD2. The V gene end was trimmed by 3 bases and the J gene end by 6 bases; junction bases not matched to a gene: 7. The germline CDR1 and CDR2 sequences are SGHTA and FQGNSA. This CDR3 comprises 15 residues. The CDR3 DNA reads as TGTGCCAGCAGCTTGCAGCGGGGGGCCGGGGATACGCAGTATTTT. Translated: CASSLQRGAGDTQYF.

The V gene is TRBV5-1, the J gene TRBJ1-1, with 7 bases matching TRBD1. V lost 8 bases to trimming and J lost 4 bases; unmatched junction nucleotides: 20. Germline V gene lookup returns CDR1 SGHRS and CDR2 YFSETQ. There are 17 residues in the CDR3. CDR3 bases: TGCGCCAGTACAAGGGGCAGTTCGGGGACAGCGGTCACTGAAGCTTTCTTT. Translation gives CASTRGSSGTAVTEAFF.

The chain is built from TRBV7-9 and TRBJ1-5, with TRBD1 matching 8 bases. V gave up 5 bases and J gave up 5 bases; unmatched junction bases: 5. The CDR3 runs to 14 residues. CDR1 is SEHNR, CDR2 FQNEAQ, per germline (reference sequence). The CDR3 DNA is TGTGCCAGCAGCACCCAGGGGGCCCATCAGCCCCAGCATTTT. Protein sequence: CASSTQGAHQPQHF.

The chain recombines TRBV13 with TRBJ2-1, with 10 positions matching TRBD2. CDR3 size: 15 residues. Germline CDR1 and CDR2: PRHDT and FYEKMQ (reference sequence). J gave up 3 bases and V 5 bases, and 4 bases lay outside the gene matches. The CDR3 spells CASSPRLAGYNEQFF. In DNA form, the CDR3 reads TGTGCCAGCAGCCCGAGACTAGCGGGCTACAATGAGCAGTTCTTC. The whole variable domain, remainder taken from reference TRBV13 and TRBJ2-1, is AAGVIQSPRHLIKEKRETATLKCYPIPRHDTVYWYQQGPGQDPQFLISFYEKMQSDKGSIPDRFSAQQFSDYHSELNMSSLELGDSALYFCASSPRLAGYNEQFFGPGTRLTVL.

The chain couples TRBV2 to TRBJ2-3; weak D call: TRBD2 (6 bases). The germline V gene encodes CDR1 SNHLY and CDR2 FYNNEI. The V and J ends lost 5 bases and 4 bases respectively, with 16 bases between them. CDR3 size: 15 residues. The CDR3 nucleotides read TGTGCCAGCAGTAGATCGAGTTGGAGGGCAGATACGCAGTATTTT. This encodes CASSRSSWRADTQYF.

This sequence joins TRBV4-3 and TRBJ1-5; D gene ambiguous. CDR1 LGHNA and CDR2 YSLEER come from the germline V gene. The CDR3 runs 17 residues. The germline V and J ends were trimmed by 0 bases and 0 bases, with 12 bases remaining between them. The chain's CDR3 is CASSQELVVVSNQPQHF. CDR3 DNA: TGCGCCAGCAGCCAAGAATTAGTGGTCGTTAGCAATCAGCCCCAGCATTTT.

The chain employs TRBV19 and TRBJ2-5, with TRBD2 matching over 11 bases. The CDR3 sequence is 16 residues long. Looked up from germline, CDR1 is LNHDA and CDR2 is SQIVND (reference sequence). V lost 4 bases, J lost 0 bases, and 4 bases stayed unmatched. This CDR3 reads CASSKGLAAYQETQYF. CDR3 in DNA: TGTGCCAGTAGTAAGGGACTAGCGGCGTACCAAGAGACCCAGTACTTC.

This clone was counted a few times. The chain has TRBV30 and TRBJ2-5; 7 bases are a match to TRBD2. The CDR3 is 14 amino acids. CDR1 and CDR2 (germline): GTSNPN, SVGIG (reference sequence). J was trimmed by 2 bases and V by 3 bases; bases with no gene match: 6. The DNA for the CDR3 is TGTGCCTGGAGCAGACGCGGGGGACAAGAGACCCAGTACTTC. It yields the protein CAWSRRGGQETQYF.

The chain carries TRBV27 and TRBJ1-1, with a possible D match to TRBD1 (5 bases). From germline, CDR1 is MNHEY and CDR2 SMNVEV (reference sequence). CDR3 length equals 15 residues. V was pared by 6 bases and J by 1 base, with 15 bases between. CDR3 nucleotides: TGTGCCAGCAGAACCGCGGAGGGGAAGAACACTGAAGCTTTCTTT. It yields the protein CASRTAEGKNTEAFF.

This chain links TRBV3-1 (or the pseudogene TRBV3-2) with TRBJ2-7; TRBD1 might be the D (6 bases). The CDR3 length is 11 residues. The V end was cut by 3 bases, the J end by 10 bases, with 10 bases between. From germline, CDR1 is LGHDT and CDR2 YNNKEL (reference sequence). The CDR3 sequence is CASSQRTEQYF. As DNA, the CDR3 is TGTGCCAGCAGCCAGAGGACAGAACAGTACTTC.

The chain uses TRBV6-4 and TRBJ1-1; no clear D. This CDR3 spans 13 amino acids. Trimming pared 3 bases from V and 4 bases from J, leaving 9 bases between. Germline V gene data show CDR1 as MRHNA and CDR2 as SNTAGT. The chain's CDR3 is CASSEGRGTEAFF. The DNA for the CDR3 is TGTGCCAGCAGTGAAGGCCGGGGCACTGAAGCTTTCTTT.

The chain joins TRBV7-9 to TRBJ1-4; a weak D match, TRBD1 (5 bases). The germline V and J ends were trimmed by 3 bases and 0 bases, with 11 bases remaining between them. Germline CDR1 and CDR2: SEHNR and FQNEAQ (reference sequence). This CDR3 is 16 amino acids long. The CDR3 spells CASSFGGSPTNEKLFF. In DNA, the CDR3 is TGTGCCAGCAGCTTCGGGGGATCCCCAACTAATGAAAAACTGTTTTTT.

A note on this clone: A read error may account for a junction end that differs from germline. The V call is TRBV10-3, the J call TRBJ2-7, with 9 bases lining up with TRBD2. The CDR3 extends over 17 amino acids. CDR1 and CDR2 from the germline V gene are ENHRY and SYGVKD. The CDR3: CAISKSSGTASSYEQYF. CDR3 nucleotide sequence: TGTGCCATCAGTAAGTCTAGCGGGACCGCAAGCTCCTACGAGCAGTACTTC.

The V gene is TRBV2, the J gene TRBJ1-6, with 8 bases matching TRBD1. Germline V gene data show CDR1 as SNHLY and CDR2 as FYNNEI. The V segment lost 7 bases and the J segment 10 bases; nucleotides outside the gene matches: 6. CDR3 size: 13 residues. CDR3 in DNA: TGTGCCAGCAAGATGACAGGGGAGTCACCCCTCCACTTT. Translated: CASKMTGESPLHF.